The 26 T cell receptor beta chains in this list originate from one sample, sequenced in a study of T cell changes during pregnancy in multiple sclerosis. Profiled with immunoSEQ multiplex PCR; TCRdb holds only in-frame clones, not every one. The data show over 45,000 clones, 92% seen once. Sequenced material: CD4+ T cells from peripheral blood mononuclear cells, taken in the second trimester of pregnancy. These receptors all stem from a female donor in good health, enrolled as a control in a pregnancy study.

This chain connects TRBV5-6 to TRBJ1-5; D is undetermined. This CDR3 comprises 12 residues. Between the trimmed V and J ends, which lost 6 bases and 7 bases, there was a span of 11 bases. The germline gives CDR1 SGHDT, CDR2 YYEEEE. The CDR3 coding sequence is TGTGCCAGCAACTTTGGAGGCCAGCCCCAGCATTTT. It yields the protein CASNFGGQPQHF.

This chain connects TRBV27 to TRBJ1-1; D may be TRBD1 (5 bases). The ends were cut back, 2 bases at V and 4 bases at J, with 11 bases in the middle. The CDR3 extends over 14 amino acids. In germline, CDR1 is MNHEY, CDR2 SMNVEV (reference sequence). The DNA for the CDR3 is TGTGCCAGCAGTTTAGTGGGGAGGGGCACTGAAGCTTTCTTT. This sequence encodes CASSLVGRGTEAFF.

The chain couples TRBV7-5 to TRBJ2-6; the DNA was not used to check the table's D call, TRBD1. TRBV7-5 constitutes a pseudogene. There are 15 residues in the CDR3. In DNA, the CDR3 is TGTGCCAGAACTGGTAGACAAAGTCGGGCCAACGTCCTGACTTTC. It codes for CARTGRQSRANVLTF.

The chain is built from TRBV7-9 and TRBJ1-2; D not resolved. The V end was cut by 5 bases, the J end by 4 bases, with 8 bases between. CDR3 length equals 12 residues. Germline V gene lookup returns CDR1 SEHNR and CDR2 FQNEAQ (reference sequence). The CDR3 DNA reads as TGTGCCAGCAGCAGGGAGTTCTATGGCTACACCTTC. Its translation is CASSREFYGYTF. The whole variable domain, remainder taken from reference TRBV7-9 and TRBJ1-2, is DTGVSQNPRHKITKRGQNVTFRCDPISEHNRLYWYRQTLGQGPEFLTYFQNEAQLEKSRLLSDRFSAERPKGSFSTLEIQRTEQGDSAMYLCASSREFYGYTFGSGTRLTVV.

The chain joins TRBV27 to TRBJ2-6, with TRBD1 as a possible D gene (5 bases). The CDR3 has 17 amino acids. CDR1 and CDR2 (germline): MNHEY, SMNVEV (reference sequence). The V end lost 2 bases, the J end lost 2 bases, and 13 bases lay between the germline ends. CDR3 sequence reads: CASSLQGLSPGANVLTF. The CDR3 nucleotides are TGTGCCAGCAGTTTACAGGGCCTTTCCCCTGGGGCCAACGTCCTGACTTTC.

The gene calls are TRBV9 and TRBJ2-1; D is ambiguous. Germline V gives CDR1 SGDLS, CDR2 YYNGEE. CDR3 size: 12 residues. V gave up 0 bases and J gave up 13 bases, with 11 bases separating them. The CDR3 sequence is CASSVGSYEQFF. The CDR3 DNA reads TGTGCCAGCAGCGTAGGCTCCTACGAACAGTTCTTC.

V usage is TRBV28 and J usage is TRBJ2-5; 10 nucleotides match TRBD1. The J call may be incorrect, as the DNA end agrees better with TRBJ2-7. This CDR3 region has 13 residues. CDR1 is MDHEN, CDR2 SYDVKM, per germline. CDR3 nucleotides: TGTGCCGCGGGACAGGGGCGCTACTACGAGCAGTACTTC. Translated: CAAGQGRYYEQYF.

DNA of the CDR3: TGTGCCAGCAGTTTATTAGTGACCAGGGGTCGTCTGCCCCAGCATTTT. As protein: CASSLLVTRGRLPQHF. The rearrangement links TRBV28 to TRBJ1-5; tentatively, D is TRBD1 (6 bases). Looked up from germline, CDR1 is MDHEN and CDR2 is SYDVKM. V lost 1 base and J lost 9, with 19 bases in between. This CDR3 spans 16 amino acids. Full variable domain (missing parts from reference TRBV28 and TRBJ1-5): DVKVTQSSRYLVKRTGEKVFLECVQDMDHENMFWYRQDPGLGLRLIYFSYDVKMKEKGDIPEGYSVSREKKERFSLILESASTNQTSMYLCASSLLVTRGRLPQHFGDGTRLSIL.

The chain joins TRBV5-1 to TRBJ2-3, with 10 bases aligning to TRBD1. CDR1 and CDR2 (germline): SGHRS, YFSETQ. The CDR3 sequence is 15 residues long. V shed 7 bases, J shed 2 bases, and the junction held 7 bases outside the gene matches. CDR3: CASVAGQGFTDTQYF. The CDR3 nucleotides read TGCGCCAGCGTTGCGGGACAGGGGTTCACAGATACGCAGTATTTT.

The rearrangement links TRBV5-4 to TRBJ1-4, with 9 bases identical to TRBD1. With 4 bases clipped from V and 4 bases from J, the junction kept 8 bases outside the gene matches. Germline values: CDR1 SGHNT, CDR2 YYREEE (reference sequence). The CDR3 is 16 amino acids. The CDR3 DNA is TGTGCCAGCAGCCCTGGGACAGGGTTAGGTAATGAAAAACTGTTTTTT. It is translated as CASSPGTGLGNEKLFF.

The chain has TRBV25-1 and TRBJ2-1; D may be TRBD2 (7 bases). The germline V gene encodes CDR1 MGHDK and CDR2 SYGVNS. Trimming removed 4 bases at V and 0 bases at J, with 13 bases between. The CDR3 totals 16 residues. The CDR3 nucleotides are TGTGCCAGCAGTGCCGGGGAGGGGGGCTCCTACAATGAGCAGTTCTTC. Translated, it gives CASSAGEGGSYNEQFF.

V gene TRBV7-6 combines with J gene TRBJ2-7; no firm D call. Per the germline V gene, CDR1 is SGHVS and CDR2 is FNYEAQ. V lost 2 bases and J 6 bases, leaving 5 bases between the germline ends. There are 11 residues in the CDR3. For the CDR3, the DNA is TGTGCCAGCAGCTTATCGGGCGAGCAGTACTTC. Its translation: CASSLSGEQYF. Supplemented by reference TRBV7-6 and TRBJ2-7, the full variable domain reads GAGVSQSPRYKVTKRGQDVALRCDPISGHVSLYWYRQALGQGPEFLTYFNYEAQQDKSGLPNDRFSAERPEGSISTLTIQRTEQRDSAMYRCASSLSGEQYFGPGTRLTVT.

The chain uses TRBV2 and TRBJ1-2, with 8 bases identical to TRBD1. The CDR3 consists of 15 residues. The germline gives CDR1 SNHLY, CDR2 FYNNEI. V gave up 6 bases and J gave up 8 bases; unmatched junction bases: 14. The CDR3 loop reads CASRVLHQGARGYTF. The CDR3 bases are TGTGCCAGCAGAGTCCTTCACCAGGGGGCGCGAGGCTACACCTTC.

The chain carries TRBV25-1 and TRBJ1-1; D remains ambiguous. CDR1 and CDR2 from the germline V gene are MGHDK and SYGVNS. The CDR3 has 13 residues. V was cut by 0 bases and J by 5 bases, with 7 bases left in between. CDR3: CASSEYARTEAFF. Written as DNA, the CDR3 is TGTGCCAGCAGTGAATATGCCCGGACTGAAGCTTTCTTT.

The CDR3 region is CASSLGWETQYF. In DNA form, the CDR3 reads TGCGCCAGCAGCCTCGGGTGGGAGACCCAGTACTTC. The rearrangement joins TRBV5-1 to TRBJ2-5; D unclear. Trimming removed 4 bases from V and 5 bases from J, with 9 bases in between. The CDR3 sequence is 12 residues long. CDR1 is SGHRS and CDR2 is YFSETQ in the germline V gene.

The chain couples TRBV5-1 to TRBJ2-3; 7 nucleotides line up with TRBD2. The CDR3 consists of 16 residues. V was pared by 0 bases and J by 4 bases, with 8 bases of the junction left unmatched. CDR1 and CDR2 from the germline V gene are SGHRS and YFSETQ. CDR3 loop: CASSLVSSGSADTQYF. Written as DNA, the CDR3 is TGCGCCAGCAGCTTGGTCTCTAGCGGTAGTGCAGATACGCAGTATTTT.

The V gene is TRBV6-5, the J gene TRBJ1-5; perhaps TRBD1 as D (5 bases). V gave up 6 bases and J gave up 3 bases, with 15 bases separating them. CDR3 size: 15 residues. Germline V lookup: CDR1 MNHEY, CDR2 SVGAGI. In DNA, the CDR3 is TGTGCCAGCAGCCCACGGGGGACGAACAATCAGCCCCAGCATTTT. This sequence encodes CASSPRGTNNQPQHF.

This clone was observed a single time. The junction differs from germline at one of its ends, possibly a read error. CDR3 in amino acids: CSASGQAGVF. The CDR3 DNA reads as TGCAGTGCTAGTGGGCAGGCCGGTGTCTTC. V and J are TRBV20-1 and TRBJ2-1, with D unclear. The CDR3 totals 10 residues. Germline loops: CDR1 DFQATT, CDR2 SNEGSKA (reference sequence).

The genes are TRBV28 and TRBJ1-2, with D unresolved. Germline V gene sequence: CDR1 MDHEN, CDR2 SYDVKM. Trimming shortened V by 6 bases and J by 4 bases, and 15 bases separated the two germline ends. The CDR3 covers 14 residues. The CDR3 sequence: CASSNNSVIYGYTF. Here the CDR3 DNA reads TGTGCCAGCAGCAACAACAGTGTCATCTATGGCTACACCTTC.

The chain carries TRBV5-1 and TRBJ2-1; 9 bases map to TRBD2. This CDR3 contains 16 residues. Germline CDR1 and CDR2: SGHRS and YFSETQ. V lost 0 bases to trimming and J lost 3 bases; unmatched junction nucleotides: 4. CDR3 in DNA: TGCGCCAGCAGCTTGGTAGCGGGAGCCGACTACAATGAGCAGTTCTTC. Protein product: CASSLVAGADYNEQFF.

The J gene is TRBJ2-5, the V gene TRBV11-1, with 9 nucleotides matching TRBD2. J gave up 2 bases and V 2 bases, and 6 bases lay outside the gene matches. There are 16 residues in the CDR3. Germline CDR1 SGHAT, CDR2 FQDESV (reference sequence). The CDR3 DNA reads TGTGCCAGCAGCTTACGGGTAGCGGGGGTTCAAGAGACCCAGTACTTC. It yields the protein CASSLRVAGVQETQYF.

The chain recombines TRBV29-1 with TRBJ1-4, with D hard to call. The CDR3 is 12 amino acids. The germline V gene encodes CDR1 SQVTM and CDR2 ANQGSEA. Trimming removed 6 bases from V and 5 bases from J, with 10 bases in between. The DNA of the CDR3 is TGCAGCGTGGTATTAGCGAATGAAAAACTGTTTTTT. It specifies CSVVLANEKLFF.

This chain connects TRBV15 to TRBJ2-1; the match to TRBD1 covers 8 bases. Unmatched junction bases numbered 14, after V lost 5 bases and J lost 8 bases. The CDR3 runs to 16 residues. Germline loops: CDR1 LNHNV, CDR2 YYDKDF (reference sequence). DNA of the CDR3: TGTGCCACCAGCGAAGACCCGGGACAGGTGGAGGATGAGCAGTTCTTC. It specifies CATSEDPGQVEDEQFF.

The chain carries TRBV5-6 and TRBJ1-5; D ambiguous. V shed 4 bases and J shed 2 bases, with 19 bases lying between them. The CDR3 loop spans 17 amino acids. Germline V gives CDR1 SGHDT, CDR2 YYEEEE. CDR3 sequence: CASSPRPGQECNQPQHF. As DNA, the CDR3 is TGTGCCAGCAGCCCAAGGCCAGGCCAAGAGTGCAATCAGCCCCAGCATTTT.

CDR3 loop: CASRLWQGANQPQHF. DNA for the CDR3: TGTGCCAGCAGATTGTGGCAGGGGGCTAATCAGCCCCAGCATTTT. This chain uses TRBV6-5 with TRBJ1-5; 8 bases line up with TRBD1. Per germline, CDR1 MNHEY and CDR2 SVGAGI. J gave up 4 bases and V 6 bases, and 8 bases lay outside the gene matches. This CDR3 has 15 amino acids.

The chain joins TRBV5-6 to TRBJ2-7; 10 positions match TRBD1. With V trimmed by 4 bases and J by 4 bases, 2 bases remained unmatched. Germline-derived CDR1 and CDR2 are SGHDT and YYEEEE. This CDR3 has 13 amino acids. CDR3 residues: CASSRGQGYEQYF. The CDR3 nucleotides are TGTGCCAGCAGCAGGGGACAGGGGTACGAGCAGTACTTC.